The 23 T cell receptor beta chains presented below share a single source sample, sequenced in a study of blood T cell repertoires in COVID-19. TCRdb's table, derived via immunoSEQ multiplex PCR, lists solely in-frame clones and lacks some. The repertoire holds 200,000 to 300,000 clones, with about 87% as singletons. What was sequenced was PBMCs or T cells enriched from blood (not recorded which). All receptors come from a woman in her 40s with acute COVID-19.

This clone was counted a few times. This chain joins TRBV6-5 and TRBJ2-1, with D unresolved. Trimming cost V 8 bases and J 3 bases, with 11 bases left between them. Germline values: CDR1 MNHEY, CDR2 SVGAGI. The CDR3 is 13 residues long. CDR3 DNA: TGTGCCAGCCACCCCGACAACTACAATGAGCAGTTCTTC. Protein: CASHPDNYNEQFF.

The V gene is TRBV5-4, the J gene TRBJ2-3; 8 bases align to TRBD1. Germline V gives CDR1 SGHNT, CDR2 YYREEE (reference sequence). The CDR3 runs 14 residues. Trimming at V came to 7 bases and at J to 2 bases, leaving 6 bases not matched to a gene. Here the CDR3 reads CASGQGFSTDTQYF. CDR3 in DNA: TGTGCCAGCGGACAGGGTTTTTCCACAGATACGCAGTATTTT.

The CDR3 DNA sequence: TGTGCCAGCTCACCTGACAGAAGTTATTCACCCCTCCACTTT. This gives the protein CASSPDRSYSPLHF. The V and J genes are TRBV18 and TRBJ1-6, with D maybe TRBD1 (5 bases). Germline-derived CDR1 and CDR2 are KGHSH and LQKENI. Trimming stripped 3 bases from V and 8 bases from J, with 11 bases between. This CDR3 is 14 amino acids long.

The gene calls are TRBV7-2 and TRBJ1-6, with 11 bases identical to TRBD1. Germline V gives CDR1 SGHTA, CDR2 FQGNSA. V was pared by 1 base and J by 8 bases, with 4 bases of the junction left unmatched. The CDR3 has 16 amino acids. The CDR3 is CASSLVGTGGDSPLHF. For the CDR3, the DNA is TGTGCCAGCAGCTTAGTAGGGACAGGGGGGGATTCACCCCTCCACTTT.

The V gene is TRBV18, the J gene TRBJ2-5, with 7 positions matching TRBD2. J was trimmed by 5 bases and V by 6 bases; bases with no gene match: 9. Germline loops: CDR1 KGHSH, CDR2 LQKENI. The CDR3 runs to 14 residues. The DNA for the CDR3 is TGTGCCAGCTCCCCTCTAGCGGCCAGGGAGACCCAGTACTTC. Its translation: CASSPLAARETQYF.

V and J are TRBV29-1 and TRBJ2-2; TRBD2 might be the D (6 bases). The CDR3 spans 14 residues. The germline CDR1 and CDR2 sequences are SQVTM and ANQGSEA. Trimming left V 7 bases short and J 1 base short, with 13 bases between. The CDR3 protein is CSGKTRGNTGELFF. CDR3 nucleotide sequence: TGCAGCGGGAAGACTAGGGGGAACACCGGGGAGCTGTTTTTT.

This chain joins TRBV7-9 and TRBJ2-1, with D perhaps TRBD2 (6 bases). The length of the CDR3 is 15 residues. Trimming removed 5 bases at V and 5 bases at J, with 16 bases between. In germline, CDR1 is SEHNR, CDR2 FQNEAQ (reference sequence). The CDR3 bases are TGTGCCAGCAGCCCCGGGACTGGACGCAACAATGAGCAGTTCTTC. It yields the protein CASSPGTGRNNEQFF.

The chain couples TRBV2 to TRBJ1-3; D may be TRBD1 (6 bases). The V gene lost 6 bases and the J gene lost 0 bases, with 15 bases spanning the gap. The CDR3 covers 16 residues. CDR1 SNHLY and CDR2 FYNNEI come from the germline V gene. This chain's CDR3 is CASSEDSVSSGNTIYF. The CDR3 nucleotides read TGTGCCAGCAGCGAGGACAGTGTCAGCTCTGGAAACACCATATATTTT.

The chain combines TRBV6-5 with TRBJ1-2, with D unresolved. V lost 0 bases to trimming and J lost 4 bases, with 12 bases between them. Germline CDR1 reads MNHEY; CDR2 reads SVGAGI. This CDR3 is 15 amino acids long. For the CDR3, the DNA is TGTGCCAGCAGTTACTCGGGCACGCACACCTATGGCTACACCTTC. Its translation is CASSYSGTHTYGYTF.

The gene calls are TRBV2 and TRBJ2-3; no clear D. The germline V gene encodes CDR1 SNHLY and CDR2 FYNNEI. Trimming removed 2 bases from V and 3 bases from J, with 6 bases in between. The CDR3 loop spans 13 amino acids. The CDR3 reads CASSESPTDTQYF. As DNA, the CDR3 is TGTGCCAGCAGTGAAAGCCCAACAGATACGCAGTATTTT. The entire variable domain, with the rest obtained from reference TRBV2 and TRBJ2-3, is as follows: EPEVTQTPSHQVTQMGQEVILRCVPISNHLYFYWYRQILGQKVEFLVSFYNNEISEKSEIFDDQFSVERPDGSNFTLKIRSTKLEDSAMYFCASSESPTDTQYFGPGTRLTVL.

The chain employs TRBV5-1 and TRBJ2-1, with 9 bases lining up with TRBD2. Trimming at V came to 4 bases and at J to 5 bases, leaving 13 bases not matched to a gene. Germline CDR1 SGHRS, CDR2 YFSETQ. The CDR3 is 17 amino acids. The CDR3 DNA follows: TGCGCCAGCAGCCAATTTCAAAGCGGGAGGACGAACAATGAGCAGTTCTTC. Protein: CASSQFQSGRTNNEQFF.

The genes are TRBV5-4 and TRBJ1-2; D is possibly TRBD1 (5 bases). This CDR3 comprises 12 residues. Germline loops: CDR1 SGHNT, CDR2 YYREEE (reference sequence). With 6 bases removed from V and 3 bases from J, the gap between germline ends came to 9 bases. CDR3 region: CASTGGDYGYTF. The CDR3, as DNA: TGTGCCAGCACGGGGGGAGACTATGGCTACACCTTC.

This chain links TRBV10-1 with TRBJ2-1, with D possibly being TRBD2 (6 bases). This CDR3 is built from 15 residues. Trimming pared 2 bases from V and 6 bases from J, leaving 14 bases between. Per germline, CDR1 WNHNN and CDR2 SYGVQD (reference sequence). CDR3 sequence reads: CASSERGLPGNEQFF. CDR3 bases: TGCGCCAGCAGTGAGCGGGGACTTCCCGGCAATGAGCAGTTCTTC.

This chain connects TRBV13 to TRBJ2-2; tentatively, D is TRBD2 (5 bases). CDR3 length equals 15 residues. The ends were cut back, 2 bases at V and 2 bases at J, with 9 bases in the middle. Germline V gene lookup returns CDR1 PRHDT and CDR2 FYEKMQ (reference sequence). The CDR3 DNA reads as TGTGCCAGCAGCTTATCGGCGGGTAACACCGGGGAGCTGTTTTTT. Residues: CASSLSAGNTGELFF. Variable domain in full (rest from reference TRBV13 and TRBJ2-2): AAGVIQSPRHLIKEKRETATLKCYPIPRHDTVYWYQQGPGQDPQFLISFYEKMQSDKGSIPDRFSAQQFSDYHSELNMSSLELGDSALYFCASSLSAGNTGELFFGEGSRLTVL.

This chain links TRBV5-1 with TRBJ2-5, with TRBD1 identical over 10 bases. Unmatched junction bases numbered 3, after V lost 0 bases and J lost 1 base. From germline, CDR1 is SGHRS and CDR2 YFSETQ. The CDR3 runs 16 residues. For the CDR3, the DNA is TGCGCCAGCAGCTTGGCTGGACAGGGGGGCCAAGAGACCCAGTACTTC. It is translated as CASSLAGQGGQETQYF.

This chain joins TRBV27 and TRBJ1-1; tentatively, D is TRBD1 (5 bases). The germline CDR1 and CDR2 sequences are MNHEY and SMNVEV (reference sequence). Trimming stripped 6 bases from V and 5 bases from J, with 13 bases between. This CDR3 region has 13 residues. The CDR3 region is CASRLSRVTEAFF. The CDR3 nucleotides read TGTGCCAGCAGACTATCCAGGGTAACTGAAGCTTTCTTT.

The rearrangement uses TRBV5-5 and TRBJ2-7, with 9 bases aligning to TRBD1. Germline trimming cut 0 bases from V and 6 bases from J; bases unmatched to any gene: 4. In germline, CDR1 is SGHKS, CDR2 YYEKEE (reference sequence). The length of the CDR3 is 14 residues. The CDR3 sequence is CASSLDGTGFEQYV. CDR3 sequence (DNA): TGTGCCAGCAGCTTGGATGGGACAGGGTTCGAGCAGTACGTC.

The CDR3 loop reads CASRKYETEAFF. For the CDR3, the DNA is TGTGCCAGCAGGAAATACGAGACTGAAGCTTTCTTT. V gene TRBV2 combines with J gene TRBJ1-1; D remains ambiguous. The CDR3 totals 12 residues. Germline CDR1 reads SNHLY; CDR2 reads FYNNEI. The V and J ends lost 6 bases and 5 bases respectively, with 10 bases between them.

The sample holds a few counts of this clone. V is TRBV13 and J is TRBJ1-1; D uncertain. CDR1 and CDR2 from the germline V gene are PRHDT and FYEKMQ (reference sequence). Trimming took off 3 bases at V and 1 base at J, with 6 bases between the two ends. The CDR3 length is 13 residues. DNA of the CDR3: TGTGCCAGCAGCTTCCCCGGGAACACTGAAGCTTTCTTT. This encodes CASSFPGNTEAFF. Filled out from reference TRBV13 and TRBJ1-1, the complete variable domain reads AAGVIQSPRHLIKEKRETATLKCYPIPRHDTVYWYQQGPGQDPQFLISFYEKMQSDKGSIPDRFSAQQFSDYHSELNMSSLELGDSALYFCASSFPGNTEAFFGQGTRLTVV.

The V call is TRBV7-9, the J call TRBJ2-1; possibly TRBD1 for D (6 bases). The germline V gene encodes CDR1 SEHNR and CDR2 FQNEAQ (reference sequence). The CDR3 is 16 amino acids. The V and J ends lost 0 bases and 5 bases respectively, with 14 bases between them. CDR3: CASSLAPSSGDNEQFF. In nucleotides, the CDR3 is TGTGCCAGCAGCTTAGCCCCTAGCTCAGGGGACAATGAGCAGTTCTTC. The full variable domain, in which reference TRBV7-9 and TRBJ2-1 provide the parts outside the CDR3, is DTGVSQNPRHKITKRGQNVTFRCDPISEHNRLYWYRQTLGQGPEFLTYFQNEAQLEKSRLLSDRFSAERPKGSFSTLEIQRTEQGDSAMYLCASSLAPSSGDNEQFFGPGTRLTVL.

The chain is built from TRBV9 and TRBJ1-6; TRBD1 agrees at 8 bases. After removal of 2 bases from V and 6 bases from J, the junction contained 1 base not matched to a gene. CDR3 length: 14 residues. From germline, CDR1 is SGDLS and CDR2 YYNGEE. CDR3 sequence (DNA): TGTGCCAGCAGCGTCGGGACAGGTAATTCACCCCTCCACTTT. It is translated as CASSVGTGNSPLHF.

The rearrangement links TRBV7-8 to TRBJ2-7, with 7 bases aligning to TRBD2. Germline loops: CDR1 SGHVS, CDR2 FQNEAQ. The CDR3 is 19 amino acids. The V and J ends lost 5 bases and 2 bases, in that order; junction bases with no gene match: 21. The chain's CDR3 is CASSPTRLAAKEPTYEQYV. The CDR3 coding sequence is TGTGCCAGCAGCCCCACCAGGCTAGCGGCCAAGGAGCCTACCTACGAGCAGTACGTC.

The V and J genes are TRBV2 and TRBJ2-2; TRBD2 is a possible D gene (6 bases). The CDR3 length is 15 residues. The V gene's germline CDR1 is SNHLY and CDR2 FYNNEI. The V end lost 8 bases, the J end lost 5 bases, and 18 bases lay between the germline ends. DNA for the CDR3: TGTGCCAGCTCCCCTGGGAGGATATCGACCGGGGAGCTGTTTTTT. Translated: CASSPGRISTGELFF.